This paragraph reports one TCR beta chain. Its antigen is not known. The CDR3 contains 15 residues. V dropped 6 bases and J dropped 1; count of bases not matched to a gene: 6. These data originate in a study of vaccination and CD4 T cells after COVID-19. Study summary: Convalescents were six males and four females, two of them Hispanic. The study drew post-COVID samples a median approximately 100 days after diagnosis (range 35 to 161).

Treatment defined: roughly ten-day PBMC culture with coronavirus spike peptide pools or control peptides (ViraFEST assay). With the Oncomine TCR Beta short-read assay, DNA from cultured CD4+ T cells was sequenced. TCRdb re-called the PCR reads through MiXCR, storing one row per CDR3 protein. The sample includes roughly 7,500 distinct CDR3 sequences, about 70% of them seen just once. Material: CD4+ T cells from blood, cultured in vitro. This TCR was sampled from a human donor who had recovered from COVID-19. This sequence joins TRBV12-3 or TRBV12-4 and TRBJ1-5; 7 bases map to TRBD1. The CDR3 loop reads CASSLQGLSNQPQHF. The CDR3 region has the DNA TGTGCCAGCAGCCTACAGGGGCTAAGCAATCAGCCCCAGCATTTT.